Listed below are T cell receptor beta chains from one sample, sequenced in a study of glioma-infiltrating T cells after dendritic cell vaccination. Clones were sequenced by immunoSEQ multiplex PCR, and TCRdb holds only the in-frame ones, with some missing. The data show around 90,000 clones, around 80% seen once. The specimen was blood, collected before dendritic cell vaccination. All receptors derive from a human donor with glioblastoma. The CDR3 runs from the conserved cysteine through the conserved F or W. A D gene is named only where the DNA matches it firmly. Clone size is shown for a subset of rows, as once, few, many or a class of expanded clone.

v_call	j_call	clone_size	d_call	cdr3_aa	cdr3_nt
TRBV5-1	TRBJ1-2	once	NA	CASTWDSASYGYTF	TGCGCCAGCACTTGGGACTCAGCGTCCTATGGCTACACCTTC
TRBV4-2	TRBJ2-1	NA	NA	CASSQDGDSYNEQFF	TGTGCCAGCAGCCAAGATGGAGACTCCTACAATGAGCAGTTCTTC
TRBV25-1	TRBJ2-3	NA	NA	CASSDLTDTQYF	TGTGCCAGCAGTGACCTCACAGATACGCAGTATTTT
TRBV19	TRBJ2-2	once	NA	CASSIEGGTGELFF	TGTGCCAGTAGTATAGAGGGAGGCACCGGGGAGCTGTTTTTT
TRBV6-1	TRBJ2-7	NA	TRBD1	CASSELITGVSYEQYF	TGTGCCAGCAGTGAACTGATAACAGGGGTCTCCTACGAGCAGTACTTC
TRBV18	TRBJ2-3	NA	TRBD2	CASSPLTSRGTDTQYF	TGTGCCAGCTCACCCTTGACTAGCCGGGGCACAGATACGCAGTATTTT
TRBV5-1	TRBJ1-3	NA	TRBD1	CASSTGTGHGDTIYF	TGCGCCAGCAGCACTGGGACAGGGCACGGGGACACCATATATTTT
TRBV5-4	TRBJ2-7	NA	TRBD1	CASSKFTGGDEQYF	TGTGCCAGCAGCAAATTTACAGGGGGCGACGAGCAGTACTTC
TRBV19	TRBJ2-1	few	NA	CASSIGAADEQFF	TGTGCCAGTAGTATTGGGGCTGCGGATGAGCAGTTCTTC
TRBV2	TRBJ2-5	NA	NA	CASSEGAWETQYF	TGTGCCAGCAGTGAAGGGGCCTGGGAGACCCAGTACTTC
TRBV6-4	TRBJ2-1	NA	NA	CASSEVGSSSYNEQFF	TGTGCCAGCAGTGAGGTCGGGAGTAGTTCCTACAATGAGCAGTTCTTC
TRBV28	TRBJ2-2	NA	TRBD1	CASRPGTANTGELFF	TGTGCCAGCAGACCCGGGACAGCCAACACCGGGGAGCTGTTTTTT
TRBV19	TRBJ2-2	once	TRBD1	CASSMGTGRTGELFF	TGTGCCAGTAGTATGGGGACAGGGCGCACCGGGGAGCTGTTTTTT
TRBV7-9	TRBJ1-2	NA	NA	CASSLGGGTYGYTF	TGTGCCAGCAGCTTAGGGGGCGGAACCTATGGCTACACCTTC
TRBV5-1	TRBJ2-1	NA	NA	CASWLSSGNEQFF	TGCGCCAGCTGGCTTAGTTCGGGGAATGAGCAGTTCTTC
TRBV6-6	TRBJ1-1	NA	NA	CASRLTGGNTEAFF	TGTGCCAGCAGACTGACCGGGGGGAACACTGAAGCTTTCTTT
TRBV6-5	TRBJ2-7	NA	TRBD1	CASSRTGSSYEQYF	TGTGCCAGCAGTAGGACAGGTTCGTCCTACGAGCAGTACTTC
TRBV19	TRBJ2-7	NA	TRBD2	CASSKGLAGIYEQYF	TGTGCCAGTAGTAAAGGACTAGCGGGGATCTACGAGCAGTACTTC
TRBV7-6	TRBJ1-4	few	TRBD1	CASSLEQGGEKLFF	TGTGCCAGCAGCTTAGAACAGGGGGGTGAAAAACTGTTTTTT
TRBV30	TRBJ1-2	NA	TRBD1	CAWRPDRAHGYTF	TGTGCCTGGAGACCGGACAGGGCCCATGGCTACACCTTC
TRBV5-6	TRBJ1-4	NA	TRBD1	CASTWTGGEEKLFF	TGTGCCAGCACCTGGACAGGGGGGGAGGAAAAACTGTTTTTT
TRBV27	TRBJ2-7	few	TRBD1	CASTRSRQGSSYEQYF	TGTGCCAGCACCCGATCCAGACAGGGGAGCTCCTACGAGCAGTACTTC
TRBV28	TRBJ1-5	NA	TRBD1	CASSLTGVNQPQHF	TGTGCCAGCAGCCTTACAGGGGTCAATCAGCCCCAGCATTTT
TRBV9	TRBJ2-3	NA	TRBD2	CASSVGSGRAGDTQYF	TGTGCCAGCAGCGTAGGCAGCGGGAGGGCCGGAGATACGCAGTATTTT
TRBV2	TRBJ1-1	once	NA	CASSEIGPGRTEAFF	TGTGCCAGCAGTGAAATTGGGCCAGGGAGGACTGAAGCTTTCTTT
TRBV2	TRBJ2-7	NA	NA	CASSLTGPHEQYF	TGTGCCAGCAGTCTTACAGGTCCCCACGAGCAGTACTTC
TRBV30	TRBJ2-7	NA	TRBD1	CAWSRGTLEQYF	TGTGCCTGGTCCAGGGGGACCCTCGAGCAGTACTTC
TRBV11-2	TRBJ1-1	NA	TRBD1	CASSSQGQGGTEAFF	TGTGCCAGCAGCTCACAAGGACAGGGTGGGACTGAAGCTTTCTTT
TRBV5-1	TRBJ2-5	once	TRBD2	CASSWTSTTVAQYF	TGCGCCAGCAGCTGGACTAGCACCACGGTGGCCCAGTACTTC
TRBV2	TRBJ1-5	few	TRBD1	CASSGTGTSGDQPQHF	TGTGCCAGCAGCGGGACAGGGACCAGTGGGGATCAGCCCCAGCATTTT
TRBV30	TRBJ1-6	NA	NA	CAWNPGGNSPLHF	TGTGCCTGGAATCCGGGAGGGAATTCACCCCTCCACTTT
TRBV5-1	TRBJ2-4	once	TRBD1	CASSHGQGQNIQYF	TGCGCCAGCAGCCATGGACAGGGGCAAAACATTCAGTACTTC
TRBV14	TRBJ2-5	NA	NA	CASSQDWEGVEETQYF	TGTGCCAGCAGCCAAGATTGGGAAGGGGTGGAGGAGACCCAGTACTTC
TRBV19	TRBJ1-3	NA	NA	CASSIYSGRQLGNTIYF	TGTGCCAGTAGTATCTACTCTGGTCGACAGCTCGGAAACACCATATATTTT
TRBV19	TRBJ2-5	NA	TRBD1	CASSTGQGVFETQYF	TGTGCCAGTAGTACCGGACAGGGGGTTTTCGAGACCCAGTACTTC
TRBV28	TRBJ2-3	NA	TRBD2	CASSLRSGRAGDTQYF	TGTGCCAGCAGTTTACGAAGCGGGAGGGCCGGAGATACGCAGTATTTT
TRBV18	TRBJ1-2	NA	NA	CASSPLSDSRYGCTF	TGTGCCAGCTCACCCCTGTCAGACAGCCGCTATGGCTGCACCTTC
TRBV6-4	TRBJ1-2	NA	TRBD1	CASTRGQGKYGYTF	TGTGCCAGCACCAGAGGACAGGGAAAATATGGCTACACCTTC
TRBV30	TRBJ2-7	NA	NA	CAWGEGGEQYF	TGTGCCTGGGGCGAGGGTGGCGAGCAGTACTTC